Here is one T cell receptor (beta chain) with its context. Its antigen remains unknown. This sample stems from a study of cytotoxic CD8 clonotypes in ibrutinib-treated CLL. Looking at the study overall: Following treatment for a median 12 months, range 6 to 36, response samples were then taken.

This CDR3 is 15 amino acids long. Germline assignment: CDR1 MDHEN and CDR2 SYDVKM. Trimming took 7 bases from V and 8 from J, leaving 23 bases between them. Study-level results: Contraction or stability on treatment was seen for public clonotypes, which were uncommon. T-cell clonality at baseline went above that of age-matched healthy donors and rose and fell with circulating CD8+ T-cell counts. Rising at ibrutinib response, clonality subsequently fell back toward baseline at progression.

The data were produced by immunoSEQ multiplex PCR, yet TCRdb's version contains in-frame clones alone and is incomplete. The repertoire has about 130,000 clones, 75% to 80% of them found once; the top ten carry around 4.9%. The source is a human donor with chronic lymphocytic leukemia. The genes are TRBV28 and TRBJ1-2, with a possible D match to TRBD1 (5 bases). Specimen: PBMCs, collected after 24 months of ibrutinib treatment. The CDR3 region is CASIGAGRGTVGYTF. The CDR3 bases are TGTGCCAGCATAGGGGCCGGTCGGGGTACGGTAGGCTACACCTTC.